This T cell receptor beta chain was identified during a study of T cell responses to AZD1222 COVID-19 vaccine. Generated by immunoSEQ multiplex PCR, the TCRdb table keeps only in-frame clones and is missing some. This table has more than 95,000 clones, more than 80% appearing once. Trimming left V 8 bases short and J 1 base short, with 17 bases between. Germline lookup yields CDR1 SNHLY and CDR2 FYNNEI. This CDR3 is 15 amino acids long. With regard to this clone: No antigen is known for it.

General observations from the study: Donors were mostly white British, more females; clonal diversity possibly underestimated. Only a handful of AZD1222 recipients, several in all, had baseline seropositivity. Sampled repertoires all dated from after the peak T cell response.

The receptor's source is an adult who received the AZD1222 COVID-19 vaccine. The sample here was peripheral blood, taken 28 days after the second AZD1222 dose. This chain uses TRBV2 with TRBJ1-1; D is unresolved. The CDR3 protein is CASRPAAAQNTEAFF. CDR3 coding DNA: TGTGCCAGCCGCCCAGCAGCCGCACAGAACACTGAAGCTTTCTTT.